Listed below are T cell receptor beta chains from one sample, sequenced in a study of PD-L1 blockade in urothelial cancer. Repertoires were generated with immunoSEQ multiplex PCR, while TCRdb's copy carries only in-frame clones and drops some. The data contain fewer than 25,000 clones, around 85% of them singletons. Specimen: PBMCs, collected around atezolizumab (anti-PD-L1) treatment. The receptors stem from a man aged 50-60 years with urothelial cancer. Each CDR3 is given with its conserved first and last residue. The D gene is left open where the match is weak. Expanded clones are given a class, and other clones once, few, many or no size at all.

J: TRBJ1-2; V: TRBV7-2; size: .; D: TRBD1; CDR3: CASSPRTGGYTF; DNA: TGTGCCAGCAGCCCCAGGACAGGTGGCTACACCTTC
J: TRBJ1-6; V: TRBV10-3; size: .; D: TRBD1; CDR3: CAIRTGTAYNSPLHF; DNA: TGTGCCATCAGGACCGGGACAGCCTATAATTCACCCCTCCACTTT
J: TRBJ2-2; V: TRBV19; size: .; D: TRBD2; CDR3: CASSIGLAVTGELFF; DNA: TGTGCCAGTAGTATTGGACTAGCGGTAACCGGGGAGCTGTTTTTT
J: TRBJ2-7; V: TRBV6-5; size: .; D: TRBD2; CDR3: CASRRTSGRYEQYF; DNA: TGTGCCAGCAGGCGGACTAGCGGGAGGTACGAGCAGTACTTC
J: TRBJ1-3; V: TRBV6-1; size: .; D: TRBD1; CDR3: CASGSQGATGNTIYF; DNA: TGTGCCAGTGGGTCACAGGGGGCAACTGGAAACACCATATATTTT
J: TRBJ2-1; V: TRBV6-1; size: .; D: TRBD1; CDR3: CASRGQWPFYNEQFF; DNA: TGTGCCAGCAGGGGACAGTGGCCTTTCTACAATGAGCAGTTCTTC
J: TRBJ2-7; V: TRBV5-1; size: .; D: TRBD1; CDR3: CASKPGQGVHEQYF; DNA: TGCGCCAGCAAACCGGGACAGGGAGTACACGAGCAGTACTTC
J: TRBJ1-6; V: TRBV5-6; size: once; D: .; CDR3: CASSAELSSYNSPLHF; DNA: TGTGCCAGCAGCGCCGAACTGAGCTCCTATAATTCACCCCTCCACTTT
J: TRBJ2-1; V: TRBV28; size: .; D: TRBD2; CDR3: CASSPGRGLAGGGVSYYNEQFF; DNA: TGTGCCAGCAGTCCCGGGCGGGGACTAGCGGGAGGGGGGGTCTCTTATTACAATGAGCAGTTCTTC
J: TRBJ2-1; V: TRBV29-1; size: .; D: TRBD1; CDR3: CSVSPNGQGYNEQFF; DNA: TGCAGCGTTTCTCCCAACGGACAGGGCTACAATGAGCAGTTCTTC
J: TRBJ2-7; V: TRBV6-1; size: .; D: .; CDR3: CASRREEGGFYEQYF; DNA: TGTGCCAGCAGGAGAGAGGAGGGGGGGTTCTACGAGCAGTACTTC
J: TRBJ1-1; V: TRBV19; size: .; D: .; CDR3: CASSITGTLRAFF; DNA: TGTGCCAGTAGTATAACAGGGACCCTGAGGGCTTTCTTT
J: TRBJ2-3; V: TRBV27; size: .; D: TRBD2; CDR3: CASSELAGGTDTQYF; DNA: TGTGCCAGCAGTGAACTAGCGGGAGGCACAGATACGCAGTATTTT
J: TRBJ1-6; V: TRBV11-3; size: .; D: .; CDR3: CASSSPSRPNSPLHF; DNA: TGTGCCAGCAGCTCCCCTAGCCGGCCCAATTCACCCCTCCACTTT
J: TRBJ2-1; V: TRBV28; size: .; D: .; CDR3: CASSLQGAGGSYNEQFF; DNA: TGTGCCAGCAGTCTCCAGGGGGCGGGAGGGTCCTACAATGAGCAGTTCTTC
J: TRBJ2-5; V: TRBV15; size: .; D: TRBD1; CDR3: CATSSSSPKDRGGKTQYF; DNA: TGTGCCACCAGCTCCAGCAGCCCAAAAGACAGGGGCGGAAAGACCCAGTACTTC
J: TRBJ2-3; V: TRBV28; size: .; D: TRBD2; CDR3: CASSERGRDTQYF; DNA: TGTGCCAGCAGCGAGCGGGGTAGGGATACGCAGTATTTT
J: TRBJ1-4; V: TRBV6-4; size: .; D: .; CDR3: CASSTVYGGKLFF; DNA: TGTGCCAGCTCTACAGTCTACGGTGGAAAACTGTTTTTT
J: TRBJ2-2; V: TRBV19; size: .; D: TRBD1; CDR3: CASRTTGTGANTGELFF; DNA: TGTGCCAGTAGAACTACCGGGACAGGGGCGAACACCGGGGAGCTGTTTTTT
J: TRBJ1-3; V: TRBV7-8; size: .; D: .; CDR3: CASSLADHPGGNTIYF; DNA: TGTGCCAGCAGCTTAGCGGACCACCCGGGGGGAAACACCATATATTTT
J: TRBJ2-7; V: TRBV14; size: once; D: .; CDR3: CASSQGRLTYEQYF; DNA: TGTGCCAGCAGCCAAGGTAGACTGACCTACGAGCAGTACTTC
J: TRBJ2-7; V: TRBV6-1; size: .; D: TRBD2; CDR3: CASPTGGYEQYF; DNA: TGTGCCAGCCCGACGGGGGGCTACGAGCAGTACTTC
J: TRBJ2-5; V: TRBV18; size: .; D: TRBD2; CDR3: CASSSGLAETQYF; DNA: TGTGCCAGCTCATCGGGACTAGCGGAGACCCAGTACTTC
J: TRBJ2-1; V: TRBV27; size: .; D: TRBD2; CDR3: CASRKLASGTTSYNEQFF; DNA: TGTGCCAGCAGAAAGTTGGCTAGCGGAACCACGTCCTACAATGAGCAGTTCTTC
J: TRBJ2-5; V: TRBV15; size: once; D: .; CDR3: CATSRDIGYGETQYF; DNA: TGTGCCACCAGCAGAGATATTGGGTACGGGGAGACCCAGTACTTC
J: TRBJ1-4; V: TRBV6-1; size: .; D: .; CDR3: CASRRTSGGEKLFF; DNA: TGTGCCAGCAGGAGGACAAGCGGGGGAGAAAAACTGTTTTTT